This T cell receptor (beta chain) originates from a study of cytomegalovirus exposure and HLA in healthy donors. Primers for the PCR totalled 60 Vbeta and 13 Jbeta. Here immunoSEQ multiplex PCR was the method, and the copy in TCRdb shows in-frame clones only, minus some. The sample includes about 79,000 clones, less than 80% of them seen just once. J gave up 4 bases and V 2 bases, and 5 bases lay outside the gene matches. The CDR3 runs to 14 residues. Germline V CDR1 and CDR2: GTSNPN, SVGIG (reference sequence). V gene TRBV30 combines with J gene TRBJ1-2; 9 nucleotides align to TRBD1. Material for sequencing was PBMCs. This receptor was identified in a man between 40 and 49 years old in good health and CMV-seropositive. The CDR3 DNA reads TGTGCCTGGAGTACGACAGGGGGTGGCTATGGCTACACCTTC. Translation: CAWSTTGGGYGYTF.